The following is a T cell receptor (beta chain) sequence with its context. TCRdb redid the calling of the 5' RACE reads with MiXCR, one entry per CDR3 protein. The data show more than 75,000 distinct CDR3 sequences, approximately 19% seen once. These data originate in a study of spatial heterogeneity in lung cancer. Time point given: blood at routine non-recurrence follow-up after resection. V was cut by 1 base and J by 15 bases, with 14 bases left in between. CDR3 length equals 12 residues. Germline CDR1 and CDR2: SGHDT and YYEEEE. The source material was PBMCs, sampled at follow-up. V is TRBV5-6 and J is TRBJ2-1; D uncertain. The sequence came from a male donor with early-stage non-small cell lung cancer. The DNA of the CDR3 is TGTGCCAGCAGCTTGTTGGCAACCCCGTGGTTCTTC. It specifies CASSLLATPWFF.